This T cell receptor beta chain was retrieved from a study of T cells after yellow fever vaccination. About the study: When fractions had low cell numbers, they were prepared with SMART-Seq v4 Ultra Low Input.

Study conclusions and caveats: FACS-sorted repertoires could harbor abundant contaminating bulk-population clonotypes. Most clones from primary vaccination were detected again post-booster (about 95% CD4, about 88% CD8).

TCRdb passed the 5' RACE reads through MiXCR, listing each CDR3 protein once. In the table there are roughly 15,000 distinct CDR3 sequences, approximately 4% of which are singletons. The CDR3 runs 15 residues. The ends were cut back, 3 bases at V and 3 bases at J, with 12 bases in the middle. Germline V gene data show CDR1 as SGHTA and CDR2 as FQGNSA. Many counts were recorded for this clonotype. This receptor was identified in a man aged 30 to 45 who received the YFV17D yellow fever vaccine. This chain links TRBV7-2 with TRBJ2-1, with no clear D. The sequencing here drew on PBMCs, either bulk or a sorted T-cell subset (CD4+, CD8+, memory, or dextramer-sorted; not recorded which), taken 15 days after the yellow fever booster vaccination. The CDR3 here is CASSFLGSFYNEQFF. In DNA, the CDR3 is TGTGCCAGCAGCTTTTTGGGAAGTTTCTACAATGAGCAGTTCTTC. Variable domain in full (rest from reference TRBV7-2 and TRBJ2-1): GAGVSQSPSNKVTEKGKDVELRCDPISGHTALYWYRQSLGQGLEFLIYFQGNSAPDKSGLPSDRFSAERTGGSVSTLTIQRTQQEDSAVYLCASSFLGSFYNEQFFGPGTRLTVL.